The 29 T cell receptor beta chains in this list originate from one sample, sequenced in a study of CD8 T cells in ankylosing spondylitis. TCRdb re-analysed the 5' RACE reads in MiXCR, keeping a single row per CDR3 protein. The sample contains about 100,000 distinct CDR3 sequences, around 24% of which appear only once. What was sequenced was synovial fluid, either unsorted or a sorted T cell fraction (not recorded which). These receptors came from a male donor with ankylosing spondylitis.

The chain uses TRBV14 and TRBJ2-7; D gene unclear. With 0 bases removed from V and 3 bases from J, the gap between germline ends came to 6 bases. This CDR3 contains 13 residues. The V gene's germline CDR1 is SGHDN and CDR2 FVKESK. Here the CDR3 reads CASSQDRIYEQYF. CDR3 DNA: TGTGCCAGCAGCCAAGATAGGATCTACGAGCAGTACTTC. Combining the CDR3 with reference TRBV14 and TRBJ2-7 gives the whole variable domain EAGVTQFPSHSVIEKGQTVTLRCDPISGHDNLYWYRRVMGKEIKFLLHFVKESKQDESGMPNNRFLAERTGGTYSTLKVQPAELEDSGVYFCASSQDRIYEQYFGPGTRLTVT.

This clonotype has ten or more counts. The chain couples TRBV4-1 to TRBJ2-1; 11 nucleotides align to TRBD2. Germline V gives CDR1 MGHRA, CDR2 YSYEKL. With 6 bases clipped from V and 7 bases from J, the junction kept 8 bases outside the gene matches. The CDR3 has 15 amino acids. CDR3 nucleotide sequence: TGCGCCAGCAGGTCCGGGCTAGCGGGAGGAAATGAGCAGTTCTTC. Its translation: CASRSGLAGGNEQFF.

At least ten counts were recorded for this clonotype. The chain recombines TRBV12-3 or TRBV12-4 with TRBJ2-6; TRBD1 aligns across 9 bases. The CDR3 covers 17 residues. With V trimmed by 6 bases and J by 3 bases, 9 bases remained unmatched. The CDR3 region has the DNA TGTGCCAGCAGCCTTCCCGGGACAGGGTATGGGGCCAACGTCCTGACTTTC. Translating gives CASSLPGTGYGANVLTF.

The sample holds many counts of this clonotype. This rearrangement joins TRBV7-2 to TRBJ2-2; perhaps D is TRBD1 or TRBD2 (6 bases each). The V gene lost 2 bases and the J gene lost 6 bases, with 13 bases spanning the gap. Germline values: CDR1 SGHTA, CDR2 FQGNSA. The CDR3 spans 15 residues. CDR3 amino acids: CASSLLGGLAGELFF. DNA of the CDR3: TGTGCCAGCAGCTTATTAGGGGGGCTAGCCGGGGAGCTGTTTTTT.

The chain joins TRBV12-3 or TRBV12-4 to TRBJ1-5, with 7 bases matching TRBD1. With 6 bases clipped from V and 0 bases from J, the junction kept 11 bases outside the gene matches. This CDR3 is built from 17 residues. CDR3 sequence: CASSEDRWTDSNQPQHF. The CDR3 nucleotides are TGTGCCAGCAGCGAGGACAGGTGGACCGATAGCAATCAGCCCCAGCATTTT.

This clonotype has ten or more counts. The chain combines TRBV21-1 with TRBJ2-2; TRBD1, the D gene given by the table, was not confirmed from the DNA. TRBV21-1 is a known pseudogene. The CDR3 has 18 residues. The CDR3 sequence is CASSKKRTGGAYTGELFF. The CDR3 DNA follows: TGTGCCAGCAGCAAAAAACGGACAGGGGGGGCGTACACCGGGGAGCTGTTTTTT.

The J gene is TRBJ1-1, the V gene TRBV10-3; 7 bases fit TRBD1. The CDR3 is 14 residues long. Germline assignment: CDR1 ENHRY and CDR2 SYGVKD. The trim removed 10 bases at V and 3 bases at J, leaving 11 bases unmatched. The CDR3 spells CATKGQYSDTEAFF. In DNA form, the CDR3 reads TGTGCCACCAAGGGACAGTATTCGGACACTGAAGCTTTCTTT.

This clonotype was seen more than once but under ten times. The chain employs TRBV24-1 and TRBJ2-3; 9 bases line up with TRBD2. In germline, CDR1 is KGHDR, CDR2 SFDVKD. This CDR3 comprises 13 residues. Trimming removed 11 bases from V and 5 bases from J; junction bases left unmatched: 7. The CDR3 here is CAIQREVGDTQYF. The CDR3 DNA reads TGTGCCATCCAGCGGGAGGTAGGAGATACGCAGTATTTT.

This clonotype showed up many times. J is TRBJ2-3 and V is TRBV7-2, with TRBD2 identical over 9 bases. The CDR3 sequence is 17 residues long. The V segment lost 2 bases and the J segment 5 bases; nucleotides outside the gene matches: 11. From germline, CDR1 is SGHTA and CDR2 FQGNSA. The CDR3 loop is CASSLIGGSSGIDTQYF. CDR3 DNA: TGTGCCAGCAGCTTAATCGGGGGGTCTAGCGGGATAGATACGCAGTATTTT. The whole variable domain, filled in from reference TRBV7-2 and TRBJ2-3, reads GAGVSQSPSNKVTEKGKDVELRCDPISGHTALYWYRQSLGQGLEFLIYFQGNSAPDKSGLPSDRFSAERTGGSVSTLTIQRTQQEDSAVYLCASSLIGGSSGIDTQYFGPGTRLTVL.

This chain links TRBV5-1 with TRBJ2-2; D possibly corresponds to TRBD1 (6 bases). There are 16 residues in the CDR3. Between the trimmed V and J ends, which lost 0 bases and 3 bases, there was a span of 12 bases. Germline V CDR1 and CDR2: SGHRS, YFSETQ. The CDR3 here is CASSLAPRGDTGELFF. The DNA for the CDR3 is TGCGCCAGCAGCTTGGCCCCCAGGGGCGACACCGGGGAGCTGTTTTTT.

The V and J genes are TRBV28 and TRBJ1-3, with D perhaps TRBD1 (5 bases). The V and J ends lost 6 bases and 1 base respectively, with 13 bases between them. CDR3 length: 15 amino acids. Germline values: CDR1 MDHEN, CDR2 SYDVKM. The CDR3 loop is CASRPAGSSGNTIYF. CDR3 sequence (DNA): TGTGCCAGCAGACCGGCAGGGAGTTCTGGAAACACCATATATTTT.

The chain carries TRBV5-6 and TRBJ2-1; 7 bases are shared with TRBD2. This CDR3 region has 17 residues. Germline-derived CDR1 and CDR2 are SGHDT and YYEEEE. V was clipped by 0 bases and J by 0 bases; unmatched bases: 6. This CDR3 reads CASSLALRESSYNEQFF. The DNA of the CDR3 is TGTGCCAGCAGCTTGGCGCTGCGGGAGAGCTCCTACAATGAGCAGTTCTTC.

The chain is built from TRBV7-6 and TRBJ2-7; 13 bases align to TRBD2. After removal of 6 bases from V and 5 bases from J, the junction contained 13 bases not matched to a gene. The CDR3 consists of 17 residues. CDR1 is SGHVS and CDR2 is FNYEAQ in the germline V gene. The CDR3 loop reads CASSLRSGLAGADEQYF. DNA of the CDR3: TGTGCCAGCAGTTTACGCTCCGGACTAGCGGGAGCCGACGAGCAGTACTTC.

The rearrangement joins TRBV2 to TRBJ2-7; TRBD1 might be the D (5 bases). Germline values: CDR1 SNHLY, CDR2 FYNNEI. V was shortened by 7 bases and J by 3 bases, with 13 bases between the two germline ends. There are 13 residues in the CDR3. Here the CDR3 reads CASKRTLLYEQYV. Here the CDR3 DNA reads TGTGCCAGCAAAAGGACACTTCTCTACGAGCAGTACGTC.

This clonotype was observed a handful of times. The genes are TRBV20-1 and TRBJ1-5; tentative D call: TRBD1 (5 bases). This CDR3 comprises 14 residues. Germline CDR1 reads DFQATT; CDR2 reads SNEGSKA (reference sequence). The ends were cut back, 6 bases at V and 0 bases at J, with 12 bases in the middle. CDR3 DNA sequence: TGCAGTGCCAGGGACGTTAATAGCAATCAGCCCCAGCATTTT. This gives the protein CSARDVNSNQPQHF.

This clonotype came up a few times. The V call is TRBV29-1, the J call TRBJ2-3, with unresolved D. Trimming left V 5 bases short and J 5 bases short, with 11 bases between. Germline V gene sequence: CDR1 SQVTM, CDR2 ANQGSEA. The CDR3 sequence is 12 residues long. The CDR3 DNA sequence: TGCAGCGTTCTGTTGACGGGAGATACGCAGTATTTT. As protein: CSVLLTGDTQYF.

The gene calls are TRBV5-1 and TRBJ2-2; weak D call: TRBD1 (6 bases). The CDR3 contains 16 residues. Germline V lookup: CDR1 SGHRS, CDR2 YFSETQ. V lost 1 base and J lost 0, with 10 bases in between. The CDR3 protein is CASSLFGTTNTGELFF. The CDR3 nucleotides read TGCGCCAGCAGCTTGTTTGGGACAACGAACACCGGGGAGCTGTTTTTT.

This clonotype was seen more than once but under ten times. J is TRBJ1-1 and V is TRBV5-1; D ambiguous. The CDR3 extends over 14 amino acids. Germline V gene lookup returns CDR1 SGHRS and CDR2 YFSETQ. Between the trimmed V and J ends, which lost 7 bases and 6 bases, there was a span of 19 bases. The CDR3: CASAVPSSGSEAFF. The CDR3 nucleotides are TGCGCCAGCGCGGTCCCGTCGAGTGGGTCTGAAGCTTTCTTT. Filled out from reference TRBV5-1 and TRBJ1-1, the complete variable domain reads KAGVTQTPRYLIKTRGQQVTLSCSPISGHRSVSWYQQTPGQGLQFLFEYFSETQRNKGNFPGRFSGRQFSNSRSEMNVSTLELGDSALYLCASAVPSSGSEAFFGQGTRLTVV.

The gene calls are TRBV24-1 and TRBJ2-7, with unresolved D. There are 11 residues in the CDR3. The V end was cut by 11 bases, the J end by 6 bases, with 13 bases between. The germline CDR1 and CDR2 sequences are KGHDR and SFDVKD. In nucleotides, the CDR3 is TGTGCCATCGTAGGTGTATGCGAGCAGTACTTC. This gives the protein CAIVGVCEQYF.

This clonotype was recorded many times. J is TRBJ1-4 and V is TRBV7-8, with D perhaps matching TRBD1 (6 bases). The V and J ends lost 5 bases and 7 bases respectively, with 14 bases between them. From germline, CDR1 is SGHVS and CDR2 FQNEAQ. The CDR3 extends over 14 amino acids. CDR3 DNA: TGTGCCAGCAGCACAAACAGGGACGGTGAAAAACTGTTTTTT. Its translation is CASSTNRDGEKLFF.

This clonotype was seen ten or more times. The chain links TRBV20-1 to TRBJ2-1, with 7 bases lining up with TRBD2. V lost 4 bases to trimming and J lost 5 bases; unmatched junction nucleotides: 8. The germline gives CDR1 DFQATT, CDR2 SNEGSKA (reference sequence). The CDR3 has 14 amino acids. CDR3 coding DNA: TGCAGTGCTACCCCCAGCGGGATTAACAATGAGCAGTTCTTC. Residues: CSATPSGINNEQFF.

The chain carries TRBV20-1 and TRBJ2-5; the match to TRBD2 covers 8 bases. Germline trimming cut 2 bases from V and 2 bases from J; bases unmatched to any gene: 7. Germline values: CDR1 DFQATT, CDR2 SNEGSKA (reference sequence). The CDR3 runs 15 residues. The CDR3 region has the DNA TGCAGTGCTAGACCCGGACTAGCTATTCAAGAGACCCAGTACTTC. Its protein product is CSARPGLAIQETQYF.

This clonotype showed up just a few times. The chain has TRBV21-1 and TRBJ2-1; the table's D call, TRBD1, has no DNA check behind it. TRBV21-1 represents a pseudogene. The CDR3 has 14 amino acids. CDR3 loop: CASISTGNDNEQFF. The CDR3 nucleotides are TGTGCCAGCATCTCGACAGGGAACGACAATGAGCAGTTCTTC.

V and J are TRBV6-2 or TRBV6-3 and TRBJ2-3, with 10 bases identical to TRBD2. V was pared by 6 bases and J by 4 bases, with 10 bases of the junction left unmatched. CDR3 length: 16 amino acids. The V gene's germline CDR1 is MNHEY and CDR2 SVGEGT. CDR3 loop: CASSRIGLAEADTQYF. CDR3 DNA: TGTGCCAGCAGCCGAATCGGACTAGCGGAGGCAGATACGCAGTATTTT.

The chain couples TRBV7-9 to TRBJ1-6; TRBD1 might be the D (5 bases). CDR1 SEHNR and CDR2 FQNEAQ come from the germline V gene (reference sequence). The CDR3 contains 14 residues. V gave up 10 bases and J gave up 9 bases, with 19 bases separating them. CDR3: CATSLGGLSSPLHF. The CDR3 DNA follows: TGTGCCACCTCTCTCGGGGGGTTGAGTTCACCCCTCCACTTT. Full variable domain (remainder filled in from reference TRBV7-9 and TRBJ1-6): DTGVSQNPRHKITKRGQNVTFRCDPISEHNRLYWYRQTLGQGPEFLTYFQNEAQLEKSRLLSDRFSAERPKGSFSTLEIQRTEQGDSAMYLCATSLGGLSSPLHFGNGTRLTVT.

In DNA, the CDR3 is TGCGCCAGCAATCTTGACAGCTACAATGAGCAGTTCTTC. Residues: CASNLDSYNEQFF. The rearrangement uses TRBV10-2 and TRBJ2-1; D may be TRBD1 (5 bases). The V end was cut by 7 bases, the J end by 3 bases, with 10 bases between. Germline lookup yields CDR1 WSHSY and CDR2 SAAADI. CDR3 size: 13 residues.

The CDR3 DNA follows: TGTGCCAGCAGCTCCAGCGGGAGTAAGGCAGATACGCAGTATTTT. It translates to CASSSSGSKADTQYF. V is TRBV7-6 and J is TRBJ2-3; 8 bases are a match to TRBD2. The CDR3 covers 15 residues. J lost 4 bases, V lost 4 bases, and 7 bases had no gene match. Looked up from germline, CDR1 is SGHVS and CDR2 is FNYEAQ. The variable domain in full, completed from reference TRBV7-6 and TRBJ2-3, reads GAGVSQSPRYKVTKRGQDVALRCDPISGHVSLYWYRQALGQGPEFLTYFNYEAQQDKSGLPNDRFSAERPEGSISTLTIQRTEQRDSAMYRCASSSSGSKADTQYFGPGTRLTVL.

This clonotype was recorded a few times. V usage is TRBV30 and J usage is TRBJ1-6; TRBD1 aligns across 11 bases. V trimming: 4 bases; J trimming: 11 bases; junction bases outside the gene matches: 7. The CDR3 totals 14 residues. Germline V CDR1 and CDR2: GTSNPN, SVGIG (reference sequence). The CDR3 here is CAWTGQGVGAPLHF. CDR3 nucleotides: TGTGCCTGGACGGGACAGGGGGTCGGTGCACCCCTCCACTTT.

The rearrangement joins TRBV29-1 to TRBJ1-1; D gene ambiguous. Trimming stripped 5 bases from V and 3 bases from J, with 13 bases between. The CDR3 covers 13 residues. Germline assignment: CDR1 SQVTM and CDR2 ANQGSEA. Here the CDR3 reads CSVQKSGDTEAFF. CDR3 nucleotides: TGCAGCGTTCAGAAGTCCGGAGACACTGAAGCTTTCTTT.